The 30 T cell receptor beta chains below all came from one sample that was sequenced in a study of OX40 agonist ivuxolimab in advanced cancers. Some clones are missing from TCRdb's copy, which holds only in-frame ones; the method was immunoSEQ multiplex PCR. The table records 40,000 or so clones, more than 80% of them present only once. The starting material was CD4+ or CD8+ T cells sorted from blood, obtained in a trial of the OX40 agonist ivuxolimab. Receptors originate from an adult with an advanced solid tumor such as melanoma, head and neck, liver or kidney cancer.

The genes are TRBV15 and TRBJ1-5; D is ambiguous. Germline assignment: CDR1 LNHNV and CDR2 YYDKDF (reference sequence). The V end was cut by 0 bases, the J end by 6 bases, with 9 bases between. There are 14 residues in the CDR3. The CDR3 protein is CATSRDTSAQPQHF. The CDR3 nucleotides are TGTGCCACCAGCAGAGATACCTCGGCTCAGCCCCAGCATTTT.

The chain joins TRBV5-1 to TRBJ1-2, with a possible D match to TRBD1 (5 bases). Germline CDR1 reads SGHRS; CDR2 reads YFSETQ. The CDR3 is made up of 14 amino acids. Trimming shortened V by 0 bases and J by 6 bases, and 12 bases separated the two germline ends. CDR3 bases: TGCGCCAGCAGCTTGGCCACAGGCAGAGATGGCTACACCTTC. Encoded protein: CASSLATGRDGYTF.

V is TRBV19 and J is TRBJ1-2; D not certain. The CDR3 is 13 amino acids. The germline V gene encodes CDR1 LNHDA and CDR2 SQIVND (reference sequence). V was cut by 0 bases and J by 5 bases, with 7 bases left in between. The CDR3 sequence: CASSIDTEYGYTF. CDR3 sequence (DNA): TGTGCCAGTAGTATAGATACAGAGTATGGCTACACCTTC.

The chain combines TRBV19 with TRBJ2-7; either TRBD1 or TRBD2 may fit D (5 bases each). This CDR3 is built from 14 residues. From germline, CDR1 is LNHDA and CDR2 SQIVND (reference sequence). V lost 5 bases and J lost 7, with 18 bases in between. The CDR3 region is CASSLRDRVREQYF. The CDR3 DNA is TGTGCCAGTAGTCTCCGGGACCGGGTGAGAGAGCAGTACTTC.

Points on this clone: A read error may account for a junction end that differs from germline. The chain links TRBV5-8 to TRBJ2-1; possibly TRBD1 or TRBD2 for D (5 bases each). Germline loops: CDR1 SGHTS, CDR2 YDEGEE. CDR3 length equals 12 residues. The CDR3 DNA sequence: TGTGCCAGCAGCTTGGTGACAGCGGAGCAAGTCTTC. This codes for CASSLVTAEQVF. Variable domain in full (rest from reference TRBV5-8 and TRBJ2-1): EAGVTQSPTHLIKTRGQQATLRCSPISGHTSVYWYQQALGLGLQFLLWYDEGEERNRGNFPPRFSGRQFPNYSSELNVNALELEDSALYLCASSLVTAEQVFGPGTRLTVL.

V usage is TRBV11-3 and J usage is TRBJ1-2, with 7 nucleotides matching TRBD1. This CDR3 is 15 amino acids long. Trimming took 5 bases from V and 3 from J; bases not matched to a gene: 9. Germline V gene lookup returns CDR1 SGHNT and CDR2 YENEEA. The CDR3 reads CASSPRRGGYYGYTF. The CDR3 DNA reads TGTGCCAGCAGCCCCCGGAGAGGGGGCTACTATGGCTACACCTTC.

This chain connects TRBV4-3 to TRBJ2-3; the match to TRBD2 covers 9 bases. Germline CDR1 and CDR2: LGHNA and YSLEER. This CDR3 contains 18 residues. Trimming removed 0 bases from V and 0 bases from J; junction bases left unmatched: 7. As DNA, the CDR3 is TGCGCCAGCAGCCAAGATCTTCGGCGGGGGGGAAGCACAGATACGCAGTATTTT. This gives the protein CASSQDLRRGGSTDTQYF.

This rearrangement joins TRBV5-5 to TRBJ1-1; D call uncertain. The germline gives CDR1 SGHKS, CDR2 YYEKEE (reference sequence). V was clipped by 9 bases and J by 0 bases, with 15 bases between them. The CDR3 spans 14 residues. Here the CDR3 reads CATQAVSLNTEAFF. In nucleotides, the CDR3 is TGTGCCACCCAGGCTGTATCCTTGAACACTGAAGCTTTCTTT.

The V and J genes are TRBV19 and TRBJ2-1; TRBD2 might be the D (5 bases). V dropped 6 bases and J dropped 0 bases, with 12 bases sitting between them. The germline V gene encodes CDR1 LNHDA and CDR2 SQIVND (reference sequence). The CDR3 loop spans 15 amino acids. In nucleotides, the CDR3 is TGTGCCAGTAGGACCGGGGAGAGCTCCTACAATGAGCAGTTCTTC. This sequence encodes CASRTGESSYNEQFF.

On this clone itself: The junction differs from germline at one of its ends, possibly a read error. The J gene is TRBJ2-7, the V gene TRBV7-7, with 7 nucleotides matching TRBD1. The germline CDR1 and CDR2 sequences are SSHAT and FNYEAQ (reference sequence). CDR3 length: 14 amino acids. The CDR3 nucleotides are TGTGCTAGCAGCCCGACAGGGTTACCCTACGAGCAGTACTTC. Translated, it gives CASSPTGLPYEQYF.

This rearrangement joins TRBV9 to TRBJ2-3; the D gene could be TRBD1 or TRBD2 (6 bases each). This CDR3 has 15 amino acids. The V and J ends lost 4 bases and 4 bases respectively, with 16 bases between them. From germline, CDR1 is SGDLS and CDR2 YYNGEE. The CDR3 spells CASSMVGGSADTQYF. CDR3 coding DNA: TGTGCCAGCAGCATGGTGGGGGGCAGCGCAGATACGCAGTATTTT.

The rearrangement joins TRBV7-3 to TRBJ2-7, with a weak D call TRBD1 (6 bases). The length of the CDR3 is 14 residues. Germline CDR1 is SGHTA and CDR2 is FQGTGA. V was cut by 1 base and J by 0 bases, with 7 bases left in between. In DNA, the CDR3 is TGTGCCAGCAGCTTAATAGGGGGCTCCTACGAGCAGTACTTC. Protein: CASSLIGGSYEQYF. Together with reference TRBV7-3 and TRBJ2-7, the CDR3 gives the full variable domain: GAGVSQTPSNKVTEKGKYVELRCDPISGHTALYWYRQSLGQGPEFLIYFQGTGAADDSGLPNDRFFAVRPEGSVSTLKIQRTERGDSAVYLCASSLIGGSYEQYFGPGTRLTVT.

The rearrangement joins TRBV11-3 to TRBJ2-1; TRBD1 is a possible D gene (6 bases). The CDR3 has 16 amino acids. Trimming left V 4 bases short and J 2 bases short, with 15 bases between. CDR1 and CDR2 from the germline V gene are SGHNT and YENEEA. DNA for the CDR3: TGTGCCAGCAGCTCCCGGGGAACAGGGACCTACAATGAGCAGTTCTTC. This codes for CASSSRGTGTYNEQFF.

As regards this clone: Distinct nucleotide sequences in the sample also encode this CDR3. The chain employs TRBV7-3 and TRBJ2-1; D gene unclear. V lost 0 bases to trimming and J lost 4 bases, with 7 bases between them. The CDR3 sequence is 14 residues long. Germline CDR1 is SGHTA and CDR2 is FQGTGA. CDR3 region: CASSLTGSYNEQFF. For the CDR3, the DNA is TGTGCCAGCAGCTTAACGGGGTCATACAATGAGCAGTTCTTC.

The rearrangement links TRBV11-2 to TRBJ2-1, with 12 bases that match TRBD2. The germline CDR1 and CDR2 sequences are SGHAT and FQNNGV. The CDR3 totals 17 residues. V was pared by 4 bases and J by 8 bases, with 12 bases of the junction left unmatched. The CDR3: CASSSRTSGVGRDEQFF. The CDR3 DNA reads as TGTGCCAGCAGCTCTAGGACTAGCGGGGTTGGCCGCGATGAGCAGTTCTTC. The variable domain in full, with the rest retrieved from reference TRBV11-2 and TRBJ2-1, is EAGVAQSPRYKIIEKRQSVAFWCNPISGHATLYWYQQILGQGPKLLIQFQNNGVVDDSQLPKDRFSAERLKGVDSTLKIQPAKLEDSAVYLCASSSRTSGVGRDEQFFGPGTRLTVL.

V gene TRBV9 combines with J gene TRBJ1-1; 11 bases are a match to TRBD1. Germline assignment: CDR1 SGDLS and CDR2 YYNGEE. This CDR3 comprises 15 residues. The V gene end was trimmed by 4 bases and the J gene end by 2 bases; junction bases not matched to a gene: 4. In DNA, the CDR3 is TGTGCCAGCAGCCCCGGACAGGGGGCCAACACTGAAGCTTTCTTT. It encodes CASSPGQGANTEAFF.

CDR3 DNA sequence: TGTGCCATCAGTGATGGGCGGGTCTCCTACAATGAGCAGTTCTTC. It is translated as CAISDGRVSYNEQFF. The chain couples TRBV10-3 to TRBJ2-1, with a tentative D call TRBD2 (5 bases). Deletions cut 3 bases from V and 0 bases from J, with 9 bases between. The length of the CDR3 is 15 residues. Per germline, CDR1 ENHRY and CDR2 SYGVKD.

The chain is built from TRBV4-1 and TRBJ1-4, with 7 bases that match TRBD1. Looked up from germline, CDR1 is MGHRA and CDR2 is YSYEKL. The CDR3 sequence is 14 residues long. J was trimmed by 10 bases and V by 2 bases; bases with no gene match: 7. The CDR3 loop is CASSQPGQVGKLFF. CDR3 coding DNA: TGCGCCAGCAGCCAACCTGGACAGGTCGGAAAACTGTTTTTT.

V is TRBV2 and J is TRBJ2-7; D may be TRBD2 (6 bases). The CDR3 has 15 amino acids. The V gene lost 9 bases and the J gene lost 6 bases, with 24 bases spanning the gap. The germline V gene encodes CDR1 SNHLY and CDR2 FYNNEI. The CDR3 loop reads CASLWRGGLRGEQYF. DNA of the CDR3: TGTGCCAGTCTGTGGAGGGGCGGGCTGAGGGGCGAGCAGTACTTC.

The CDR3 loop reads CASSEQGAGGYTF. Here the CDR3 DNA reads TGTGCCAGCAGTGAACAGGGAGCGGGCGGCTACACCTTC. This chain links TRBV2 with TRBJ1-2; tentative D call: TRBD1 (5 bases). This CDR3 comprises 13 residues. V dropped 2 bases and J dropped 8 bases, with 12 bases sitting between them. Germline V gene lookup returns CDR1 SNHLY and CDR2 FYNNEI.

The V gene is TRBV11-1, the J gene TRBJ2-1; D unclear. This CDR3 has 12 residues. Trimming took off 4 bases at V and 9 bases at J, with 10 bases between the two ends. The germline CDR1 and CDR2 sequences are SGHAT and FQDESV (reference sequence). The CDR3 region is CASSSWTAEQFF. CDR3 in DNA: TGTGCCAGCAGCTCCTGGACCGCTGAGCAGTTCTTC.

This chain connects TRBV5-4 to TRBJ1-1; TRBD1 is a possible D gene (5 bases). V lost 5 bases and J lost 5, with 10 bases in between. The CDR3 covers 12 residues. Germline loops: CDR1 SGHNT, CDR2 YYREEE (reference sequence). The CDR3 bases are TGTGCCAGCAGTCGAAGGGGAACTGAAGCTTTCTTT. Residues: CASSRRGTEAFF.

The chain is built from TRBV9 and TRBJ2-2, with TRBD2 matching over 8 bases. Losses at the gene ends were 4 bases for V and 3 bases for J; bases not matched to a gene: 11. The CDR3 is 17 residues long. Germline values: CDR1 SGDLS, CDR2 YYNGEE. DNA of the CDR3: TGTGCCAGCAGCCTCTCCTCGGGGGGGCCCGACACCGGGGAGCTGTTTTTT. Its translation: CASSLSSGGPDTGELFF.

The V call is TRBV7-2, the J call TRBJ1-1, with 7 nucleotides matching TRBD1. V lost 4 bases, J lost 8 bases, and 19 bases stayed unmatched. Per germline, CDR1 SGHTA and CDR2 FQGNSA. This CDR3 has 17 amino acids. Here the CDR3 reads CASSSMRGAVQGDEAFF. The CDR3 region has the DNA TGTGCCAGCAGCTCGATGCGGGGGGCCGTCCAGGGGGACGAAGCTTTCTTT.

The rearrangement joins TRBV7-2 to TRBJ1-5; 8 positions match TRBD1. The V gene's germline CDR1 is SGHTA and CDR2 FQGNSA. With 5 bases clipped from V and 7 bases from J, the junction kept 7 bases outside the gene matches. This CDR3 region has 14 residues. CDR3 sequence (DNA): TGTGCCAGCAGCCAGGGACAGGAGGGGCAGCCCCAGCATTTT. Translated: CASSQGQEGQPQHF.

The J gene is TRBJ1-6, the V gene TRBV27; 8 positions agree with TRBD1. The CDR3 contains 14 residues. Per germline, CDR1 MNHEY and CDR2 SMNVEV (reference sequence). The ends lost 3 bases at V and 10 bases at J; junction bases unmatched: 5. The CDR3 DNA is TGTGCCAGCAGTTTTGGACAGGGTGGATCACCCCTCCACTTT. Its protein product is CASSFGQGGSPLHF.

V and J are TRBV4-1 and TRBJ1-5; TRBD1 is a possible D gene (5 bases). Germline V gene data show CDR1 as MGHRA and CDR2 as YSYEKL. Trimming removed 1 base at V and 0 bases at J, with 19 bases between. This CDR3 is 19 amino acids long. CDR3 in DNA: TGCGCCAGCAGCCAAGGTCCCGCAGGGAGGAGAATTAGCAATCAGCCCCAGCATTTT. Amino acid sequence: CASSQGPAGRRISNQPQHF.

This chain links TRBV9 with TRBJ2-1; D might be TRBD2 (6 bases). This CDR3 region has 20 residues. Germline CDR1 is SGDLS and CDR2 is YYNGEE. V shed 0 bases and J shed 0 bases, with 22 bases lying between them. CDR3 residues: CASSVGRGGTFLSSYNEQFF. CDR3 in DNA: TGTGCCAGCAGCGTAGGACGTGGGGGGACTTTCTTGAGCTCCTACAATGAGCAGTTCTTC.

This chain uses TRBV5-1 with TRBJ2-3; D is ambiguous. V was clipped by 2 bases and J by 11 bases, with 18 bases between them. CDR3 length equals 14 residues. The germline CDR1 and CDR2 sequences are SGHRS and YFSETQ. CDR3 residues: CASSLDPTLGRQYF. For the CDR3, the DNA is TGCGCCAGCAGCTTAGACCCGACCCTGGGTAGGCAGTATTTT. The complete variable domain, with remaining parts taken from reference TRBV5-1 and TRBJ2-3, reads KAGVTQTPRYLIKTRGQQVTLSCSPISGHRSVSWYQQTPGQGLQFLFEYFSETQRNKGNFPGRFSGRQFSNSRSEMNVSTLELGDSALYLCASSLDPTLGRQYFGPGTRLTVL.

This sequence joins TRBV18 and TRBJ2-1; 8 nucleotides line up with TRBD1. The length of the CDR3 is 14 residues. Germline values: CDR1 KGHSH, CDR2 LQKENI. J lost 5 bases, V lost 3 bases, and 3 bases had no gene match. This CDR3 is CASSPPTGDNEQFF. DNA of the CDR3: TGTGCCAGCTCACCCCCGACAGGGGACAATGAGCAGTTCTTC.